This T cell receptor (beta chain) is drawn from a study of blood T cell repertoires in COVID-19. V lost 6 bases, J lost 4 bases, and 10 bases stayed unmatched. CDR1 KGHSH and CDR2 LQKENI come from the germline V gene. The CDR3 consists of 15 residues. TCRdb's table, derived via immunoSEQ multiplex PCR, lists solely in-frame clones and lacks some. The sample yields approximately 250,000 clones, 70% to 90% seen once. This clonotype was obtained from a woman aged 70-85 years with COVID-19, enrolled during active disease. The specimen sequenced was peripheral blood. The gene calls are TRBV18 and TRBJ1-2; the match to TRBD1 covers 8 bases. CDR3: CASSLPSDRGYGYTF. The CDR3 coding sequence is TGTGCCAGCTCTCTTCCATCAGACAGGGGCTATGGCTACACCTTC.